This is a list of T cell receptor beta chains from one sample in a study of cytomegalovirus exposure and HLA in healthy donors. Assay used: immunoSEQ multiplex PCR; TCRdb lists only in-frame clones, some missing. This table holds 200,000 to 250,000 clones, roughly 82% found once. Input material: PBMCs. The receptors were sampled from a woman between 35 and 50 years old in good health and CMV-seropositive. Each CDR3 is given with its conserved first and last residue. The order of the fields is clone size, J gene, D gene, V gene, CDR3 protein, CDR3 DNA. A D gene is named only where the DNA matches it firmly. The size of a clone is reported for some rows only, either as once, few or many, or as a class for expanded clones.

clone_size: .; j_call: TRBJ1-2; d_call: .; v_call: TRBV5-6; cdr3_aa: CASSDLANYGYTF; cdr3_nt: TGTGCCAGCAGTGACCTAGCTAACTATGGCTACACCTTC
clone_size: .; j_call: TRBJ2-3; d_call: .; v_call: TRBV19; cdr3_aa: CASSIGADGWRPDTQYF; cdr3_nt: TGTGCCAGTAGTATAGGAGCGGATGGGTGGAGGCCAGATACGCAGTATTTT
clone_size: .; j_call: TRBJ2-3; d_call: TRBD1; v_call: TRBV29-1; cdr3_aa: CSVEKQGGRSSTDTQYF; cdr3_nt: TGCAGCGTTGAGAAACAGGGGGGACGATCTAGCACAGATACGCAGTATTTT
clone_size: once; j_call: TRBJ2-5; d_call: TRBD2; v_call: TRBV6-5; cdr3_aa: CASSYVGGGAVETQYF; cdr3_nt: TGTGCCAGCAGTTACGTTGGCGGGGGGGCAGTAGAGACCCAGTACTTC
clone_size: .; j_call: TRBJ2-7; d_call: TRBD2; v_call: TRBV10-1; cdr3_aa: CASSRAGGIYEQYF; cdr3_nt: TGCGCCAGCAGTAGAGCGGGGGGGATCTACGAGCAGTACTTC
clone_size: .; j_call: TRBJ1-5; d_call: TRBD1; v_call: TRBV25-1; cdr3_aa: CASSGGQVGNQPQHF; cdr3_nt: TGTGCCAGCAGTGGGGGACAGGTGGGCAATCAGCCCCAGCATTTT
clone_size: .; j_call: TRBJ2-5; d_call: .; v_call: TRBV7-2; cdr3_aa: CASSGEVVETQYF; cdr3_nt: TGTGCCAGCAGCGGGGAGGTTGTGGAGACCCAGTACTTC
clone_size: .; j_call: TRBJ1-5; d_call: TRBD1; v_call: TRBV19; cdr3_aa: CASKDRGGQPQHF; cdr3_nt: TGTGCCAGTAAGGACAGGGGAGGTCAGCCCCAGCATTTT
clone_size: .; j_call: TRBJ1-2; d_call: .; v_call: TRBV2; cdr3_aa: CASSVRTGSNGYTF; cdr3_nt: TGTGCCAGCAGTGTCCGTACAGGTTCGAATGGCTACACCTTC
clone_size: .; j_call: TRBJ1-1; d_call: .; v_call: TRBV7-9; cdr3_aa: CASSSAAGVGTEAFF; cdr3_nt: TGTGCCAGCAGCTCGGCCGCAGGGGTTGGAACTGAAGCTTTCTTT
clone_size: few; j_call: TRBJ2-1; d_call: TRBD2; v_call: TRBV25-1; cdr3_aa: CASSEGEAGGYNEQFF; cdr3_nt: TGTGCCAGCAGTGAAGGGGAAGCGGGAGGCTATAATGAGCAGTTCTTC
clone_size: .; j_call: TRBJ2-3; d_call: .; v_call: TRBV5-4; cdr3_aa: CASSLITDTQYF; cdr3_nt: TGTGCCAGCAGCCTTATCACAGATACGCAGTATTTT
clone_size: .; j_call: TRBJ2-6; d_call: .; v_call: TRBV5-1; cdr3_aa: CASSLWAQASGANVLTF; cdr3_nt: TGCGCCAGCAGCCTCTGGGCCCAGGCATCTGGGGCCAACGTCCTGACTTTC
clone_size: .; j_call: TRBJ1-4; d_call: .; v_call: TRBV29-1; cdr3_aa: CSVVDRQTKKLFF; cdr3_nt: TGCAGCGTTGTGGACAGACAGACGAAAAAACTGTTTTTT
clone_size: few; j_call: TRBJ2-7; d_call: TRBD1; v_call: TRBV5-4; cdr3_aa: CASSWGQGEQYF; cdr3_nt: TGTGCCAGCAGCTGGGGACAGGGCGAGCAGTACTTC
clone_size: .; j_call: TRBJ1-5; d_call: .; v_call: TRBV6-6; cdr3_aa: CASSYGPNQPQHF; cdr3_nt: TGTGCCAGCAGTTATGGGCCAAATCAGCCCCAGCATTTT
clone_size: few; j_call: TRBJ1-3; d_call: TRBD1; v_call: TRBV27; cdr3_aa: CASSLRGQGNTIYF; cdr3_nt: TGTGCCAGCAGTCTCAGGGGGCAAGGAAACACCATATATTTT
clone_size: .; j_call: TRBJ1-1; d_call: .; v_call: TRBV6-1; cdr3_aa: CASSEALGRTEAFF; cdr3_nt: TGTGCCAGCAGTGAAGCGCTGGGGCGCACTGAAGCTTTCTTT
clone_size: once; j_call: TRBJ1-1; d_call: .; v_call: TRBV10-3; cdr3_aa: CAISESPSGLAEAFF; cdr3_nt: TGTGCCATCAGTGAGTCGCCGTCAGGGCTGGCTGAAGCTTTCTTT
clone_size: .; j_call: TRBJ2-1; d_call: TRBD1; v_call: TRBV7-2; cdr3_aa: CASSRSPGQGENEQFF; cdr3_nt: TGTGCCAGCAGCCGATCTCCGGGACAGGGGGAAAATGAGCAGTTCTTC
clone_size: few; j_call: TRBJ1-1; d_call: .; v_call: TRBV5-4; cdr3_aa: CASSLAAGGMNTEAFF; cdr3_nt: TGTGCCAGCAGCTTGGCCGCTGGCGGCATGAACACTGAAGCTTTCTTT
clone_size: .; j_call: TRBJ1-5; d_call: .; v_call: TRBV2; cdr3_aa: CASSGFSNQPQHF; cdr3_nt: TGTGCCAGCAGCGGTTTTAGCAATCAGCCCCAGCATTTT
clone_size: .; j_call: TRBJ2-3; d_call: .; v_call: TRBV7-9; cdr3_aa: CSSNPSKQYF; cdr3_nt: TGTTCCAGCAACCCTAGTAAGCAGTATTTT
clone_size: .; j_call: TRBJ1-2; d_call: TRBD1; v_call: TRBV27; cdr3_aa: CASSPTLRATGGGYTF; cdr3_nt: TGTGCCAGCAGCCCGACCCTGAGGGCGACAGGGGGCGGCTACACCTTC